This TCR beta chain was recorded in a study of cytomegalovirus exposure and HLA in healthy donors. Study-wide context: Earlier findings included roughly 100 million unique TCR beta sequences obtained from about 170 million T cells.

General study results and limits: Of the V segments, some could not be distinguished, including TRBV6-2 and TRBV6-3, and were excluded. An assumption of roughly uniform sequencing depth across donors underlay the presence/absence analyses.

Amplification used 60 Vbeta primers and 13 Jbeta primers. Here immunoSEQ multiplex PCR was the method, and the copy in TCRdb shows in-frame clones only, minus some. This table holds about 170,000 clones, around 86% found once. In germline, CDR1 is SGHTA, CDR2 FQGNSA. The CDR3 runs 17 residues. Trimming cost V 5 bases and J 4 bases, with 21 bases left between them. This clone came up a few times. The antigen remains unidentified. The chain joins TRBV7-2 to TRBJ1-5; D is uncertain. Input material: PBMCs. The clonotype originates from a male donor in good health and CMV-seronegative. The CDR3 region has the DNA TGTGCCAGCAGCCCCACCCTGGAGGACGGGAGAAATCAGCCCCAGCATTTT. Its protein product is CASSPTLEDGRNQPQHF.